These T cell receptor beta chains were read from a single sample in a study of T cell changes during pregnancy in multiple sclerosis. This table comes from immunoSEQ multiplex PCR, and its TCRdb copy is limited to in-frame clones, with some not included. The table includes approximately 47,000 clones, 80% to 90% detected once. This specimen consisted of peripheral blood, obtained in the first trimester of pregnancy. The origin of the receptors is a female donor with multiple sclerosis, enrolled in a pregnancy study. Each CDR3 is given with its conserved first and last residue. A D gene is named only where the DNA matches it firmly. Size is stated for part of the rows, as once, few or many counts, or as a class when the clone is expanded.

clone size: NA; CDR3 length: 17; D gene: NA; J gene: TRBJ1-6; V gene: TRBV30; CDR3 DNA: TGTGCCTGGAGACTCCGGACCAGGGCATCGTATAATTCACCCCTCCACTTT; CDR3 protein: CAWRLRTRASYNSPLHF
clone size: once; CDR3 length: 15; D gene: NA; J gene: TRBJ1-1; V gene: TRBV4-3; CDR3 DNA: TGCGCCAGCAGCCAAGATATTTGGCCCCGAACTGAAGCTTTCTTT; CDR3 protein: CASSQDIWPRTEAFF
clone size: few; CDR3 length: 16; D gene: NA; J gene: TRBJ1-4; V gene: TRBV28; CDR3 DNA: TGTGCCAGCAGTTTGTCCTTCAGGGAGGTAAAGGAAAAACTGTTTTTT; CDR3 protein: CASSLSFREVKEKLFF
clone size: NA; CDR3 length: 14; D gene: TRBD1; J gene: TRBJ2-7; V gene: TRBV2; CDR3 DNA: TGTGCCGGAGCCCCGGACAGGGTTGGACACGAGCAGTACTTC; CDR3 protein: CAGAPDRVGHEQYF
clone size: NA; CDR3 length: 15; D gene: NA; J gene: TRBJ2-2; V gene: TRBV5-1; CDR3 DNA: TGCGCCAGCAGCGGGGGACAACCTAACACCGGGGAGCTGTTTTTT; CDR3 protein: CASSGGQPNTGELFF
clone size: NA; CDR3 length: 14; D gene: TRBD2; J gene: TRBJ2-3; V gene: TRBV6-4; CDR3 DNA: TGTGCCAGCAGTGACTCGACTAGCGGAGATACGCAGTATTTT; CDR3 protein: CASSDSTSGDTQYF
clone size: once; CDR3 length: 16; D gene: TRBD1; J gene: TRBJ1-6; V gene: TRBV5-1; CDR3 DNA: TGCGCCAGCAGCAGGGGGCAGACTCCTTATAATTCACCCCTCCACTTT; CDR3 protein: CASSRGQTPYNSPLHF
clone size: NA; CDR3 length: 16; D gene: TRBD2; J gene: TRBJ2-5; V gene: TRBV7-9; CDR3 DNA: TGTGCCAGCAGCCCGAACCTAGCGGGCCTTAGGGAGACCCAGTACTTC; CDR3 protein: CASSPNLAGLRETQYF
clone size: NA; CDR3 length: 13; D gene: NA; J gene: TRBJ1-2; V gene: TRBV7-9; CDR3 DNA: TGTGCCAGCACCCTTTGGGCGTACTCTGGCTACACCTTC; CDR3 protein: CASTLWAYSGYTF
clone size: NA; CDR3 length: 16; D gene: TRBD1; J gene: TRBJ1-1; V gene: TRBV4-1; CDR3 DNA: TGCGCCAGCAGCCACTTACGGGACAGGCAAAACACTGAAGCTTTCTTT; CDR3 protein: CASSHLRDRQNTEAFF
clone size: once; CDR3 length: 15; D gene: TRBD1; J gene: TRBJ2-3; V gene: TRBV18; CDR3 DNA: TGTGCCAGCTCACCCACAGGGGATCCCGGGGATACGCAGTATTTT; CDR3 protein: CASSPTGDPGDTQYF
clone size: NA; CDR3 length: 17; D gene: NA; J gene: TRBJ1-6; V gene: TRBV30; CDR3 DNA: TGTGCCTGGAGTTCAGGGGACACTAAACTCTATAATTCACCCCTCCACTTT; CDR3 protein: CAWSSGDTKLYNSPLHF
clone size: NA; CDR3 length: 16; D gene: TRBD1; J gene: TRBJ1-4; V gene: TRBV30; CDR3 DNA: TGTGCCTGGCGACCCCGGAGAGCGGGACAGGGAGAAAAACTGTTTTTT; CDR3 protein: CAWRPRRAGQGEKLFF
clone size: NA; CDR3 length: 19; D gene: TRBD2; J gene: TRBJ2-1; V gene: TRBV7-6; CDR3 DNA: TGTGCCAGCAGCTTAGGTCCTTCTAGCGGGGGGATACAGGGGGATGAGCAGTTCTTC; CDR3 protein: CASSLGPSSGGIQGDEQFF
clone size: NA; CDR3 length: 13; D gene: NA; J gene: TRBJ1-2; V gene: TRBV11-1; CDR3 DNA: TGTGCCAGCAGCTTCGGCAGGCCCTATGGCTACACCTTC; CDR3 protein: CASSFGRPYGYTF
clone size: NA; CDR3 length: 15; D gene: NA; J gene: TRBJ1-5; V gene: TRBV27; CDR3 DNA: TGTGCCAGCAGTTTTAGCCGGTATAGCAATCAGCCCCAGCATTTT; CDR3 protein: CASSFSRYSNQPQHF
clone size: NA; CDR3 length: 15; D gene: NA; J gene: TRBJ1-5; V gene: TRBV9; CDR3 DNA: TGTGCCAGCAGCGTAGCTGGTCAGGGTGACCAGCCCCAGCATTTT; CDR3 protein: CASSVAGQGDQPQHF
clone size: NA; CDR3 length: 14; D gene: NA; J gene: TRBJ1-1; V gene: TRBV6-5; CDR3 DNA: TGTGCCAGCAGTTATTCTAGGTTGGGCACTGAAGCTTTCTTT; CDR3 protein: CASSYSRLGTEAFF
clone size: NA; CDR3 length: 14; D gene: NA; J gene: TRBJ2-7; V gene: TRBV5-5; CDR3 DNA: TGTGCCAGCAGCTTGGTATCAGGTATCAACGAGCAGTACTTC; CDR3 protein: CASSLVSGINEQYF
clone size: NA; CDR3 length: 13; D gene: NA; J gene: TRBJ2-7; V gene: TRBV18; CDR3 DNA: TGTGCCAGCCGCGCCGATCGGGTCCACGAGCAGTACTTC; CDR3 protein: CASRADRVHEQYF
clone size: NA; CDR3 length: 13; D gene: NA; J gene: TRBJ2-7; V gene: TRBV7-2; CDR3 DNA: TGTGCCAGCAGCCAACAGTCGGCCTACGAGCAGTACTTC; CDR3 protein: CASSQQSAYEQYF
clone size: NA; CDR3 length: 13; D gene: NA; J gene: TRBJ2-7; V gene: TRBV6-5; CDR3 DNA: TGTGCCAGCAGTCCTCCCGGGATCGACGAGCAGTACTTC; CDR3 protein: CASSPPGIDEQYF
clone size: NA; CDR3 length: 13; D gene: TRBD1; J gene: TRBJ2-7; V gene: TRBV10-3; CDR3 DNA: TGTGCCATGAGGACAGGTACTTCCTACGAGCAGTACTTC; CDR3 protein: CAMRTGTSYEQYF
clone size: NA; CDR3 length: 13; D gene: NA; J gene: TRBJ2-2; V gene: TRBV29-1; CDR3 DNA: TGCAGCGTTGATGCAGTGAACACCGGGGAGCTGTTTTTT; CDR3 protein: CSVDAVNTGELFF
clone size: NA; CDR3 length: 13; D gene: NA; J gene: TRBJ1-1; V gene: TRBV6-5; CDR3 DNA: TGTGCCAGCAGTTTCCGAGGGTTCACTGAAGCTTTCTTT; CDR3 protein: CASSFRGFTEAFF
clone size: NA; CDR3 length: 14; D gene: TRBD1; J gene: TRBJ2-5; V gene: TRBV7-7; CDR3 DNA: TGTGCTAGCAGCCCGGGACAGGCTCAAGAGACCCAGTACTTC; CDR3 protein: CASSPGQAQETQYF
clone size: NA; CDR3 length: 15; D gene: NA; J gene: TRBJ2-3; V gene: TRBV7-3; CDR3 DNA: TGTGCCAGCAGCCAGGACAGACTCAGCACAGATACGCAGTATTTT; CDR3 protein: CASSQDRLSTDTQYF
clone size: NA; CDR3 length: 15; D gene: NA; J gene: TRBJ1-2; V gene: TRBV7-8; CDR3 DNA: TGTGCCAGCAGCCCGACCGCCCGGCGGAACTATGGCTACACCTTC; CDR3 protein: CASSPTARRNYGYTF
clone size: NA; CDR3 length: 14; D gene: NA; J gene: TRBJ2-2; V gene: TRBV10-2; CDR3 DNA: TGCGCCAGCAGTGATAGGGGGGGGACCGGGGAGCTGTTTTTT; CDR3 protein: CASSDRGGTGELFF
clone size: NA; CDR3 length: 14; D gene: NA; J gene: TRBJ2-7; V gene: TRBV5-1; CDR3 DNA: TGCGCCAGCAGCCTGGACACGACAGCCTACGAGCAGTACTTC; CDR3 protein: CASSLDTTAYEQYF
clone size: NA; CDR3 length: 15; D gene: TRBD2; J gene: TRBJ2-1; V gene: TRBV5-1; CDR3 DNA: TGCGCCAGCAGCGTCCGACTAGCGGGAAGCAATGAGCAGTTCTTC; CDR3 protein: CASSVRLAGSNEQFF
clone size: NA; CDR3 length: 16; D gene: NA; J gene: TRBJ1-6; V gene: TRBV2; CDR3 DNA: TGTGCCAGCAGTGAGGGGGGTCCTACCCTGAATTCACCCCTCCACTTT; CDR3 protein: CASSEGGPTLNSPLHF
clone size: NA; CDR3 length: 14; D gene: TRBD1; J gene: TRBJ1-3; V gene: TRBV6-5; CDR3 DNA: TGTGCCAGCAGTTGGACAGGGACTGGAAACACCATATATTTT; CDR3 protein: CASSWTGTGNTIYF
clone size: NA; CDR3 length: 14; D gene: NA; J gene: TRBJ2-7; V gene: TRBV2; CDR3 DNA: TGTGCCAGCAGTGCCGGGGGAAGGGGCTACGAGCAGTACTTC; CDR3 protein: CASSAGGRGYEQYF
clone size: once; CDR3 length: 14; D gene: NA; J gene: TRBJ2-7; V gene: TRBV7-2; CDR3 DNA: TGTGCCAGCAGCTTAGAAGGCAGGGCCTACGAGCAGTACTTC; CDR3 protein: CASSLEGRAYEQYF
clone size: NA; CDR3 length: 15; D gene: NA; J gene: TRBJ2-2; V gene: TRBV4-3; CDR3 DNA: TGCGCCAGCAGCCCGAGGGGGGGGGTCGCCGGGGAGCTGTTTTTT; CDR3 protein: CASSPRGGVAGELFF
clone size: NA; CDR3 length: 15; D gene: NA; J gene: TRBJ2-7; V gene: TRBV15; CDR3 DNA: TGTGCCACCAGCAGAGATATGAGCGAGGCCTACGAGCAGTACTTC; CDR3 protein: CATSRDMSEAYEQYF
clone size: NA; CDR3 length: 13; D gene: NA; J gene: TRBJ2-1; V gene: TRBV14; CDR3 DNA: TGTGCCAGCAGCCCGCGTAAGGGGCCTGAGCAGTTCTTC; CDR3 protein: CASSPRKGPEQFF
clone size: NA; CDR3 length: 14; D gene: TRBD1; J gene: TRBJ1-1; V gene: TRBV5-4; CDR3 DNA: TGTGCCAGCAGCTTGTTTTACAGGGGCACTGAAGCTTTCTTT; CDR3 protein: CASSLFYRGTEAFF
clone size: NA; CDR3 length: 14; D gene: TRBD1; J gene: TRBJ2-5; V gene: TRBV29-1; CDR3 DNA: TGCAGCGCCGTGGACAGGGGAGGGCAAGAGACCCAGTACTTC; CDR3 protein: CSAVDRGGQETQYF
clone size: once; CDR3 length: 16; D gene: TRBD1; J gene: TRBJ2-5; V gene: TRBV6-6; CDR3 DNA: TGTGCCAGCAGTGCCACCCCGACAGGGAGAGGCGAGACCCAGTACTTC; CDR3 protein: CASSATPTGRGETQYF
clone size: NA; CDR3 length: 14; D gene: TRBD1; J gene: TRBJ1-4; V gene: TRBV6-1; CDR3 DNA: TGTGCCAGCAGCGCGGGACAGGGTGTTGAAAAACTGTTTTTT; CDR3 protein: CASSAGQGVEKLFF
clone size: NA; CDR3 length: 15; D gene: TRBD2; J gene: TRBJ2-7; V gene: TRBV5-1; CDR3 DNA: TGCGCCAGCAGCTTGGGGACTAGCTACGACGACGAGCAGTACTTC; CDR3 protein: CASSLGTSYDDEQYF
clone size: NA; CDR3 length: 13; D gene: NA; J gene: TRBJ1-5; V gene: TRBV10-3; CDR3 DNA: TGTGCCATCAGTGTGGGCAGTAATCAGCCCCAGCATTTT; CDR3 protein: CAISVGSNQPQHF
clone size: NA; CDR3 length: 15; D gene: TRBD1; J gene: TRBJ1-2; V gene: TRBV4-3; CDR3 DNA: TGCGCCAGCAGCACGTCGGGACAGGCCCGCTACGGCTACACCTTC; CDR3 protein: CASSTSGQARYGYTF
clone size: NA; CDR3 length: 18; D gene: NA; J gene: TRBJ1-6; V gene: TRBV7-9; CDR3 DNA: TGTGCCAGCGGGTTCCCAGGGGCGCCCAGCTCCTATAATTCACCCCTCCACTTT; CDR3 protein: CASGFPGAPSSYNSPLHF
clone size: once; CDR3 length: 14; D gene: NA; J gene: TRBJ2-5; V gene: TRBV5-6; CDR3 DNA: TGTGCCAGCAGCGGCCTCACTAGAGGCGAGACCCAGTACTTC; CDR3 protein: CASSGLTRGETQYF
clone size: NA; CDR3 length: 15; D gene: NA; J gene: TRBJ1-6; V gene: TRBV30; CDR3 DNA: TGTGCCTGGAGTAGGGGGGGCTCCAATTTTTCACCCCTCCACTTT; CDR3 protein: CAWSRGGSNFSPLHF
clone size: NA; CDR3 length: 17; D gene: NA; J gene: TRBJ1-1; V gene: TRBV10-2; CDR3 DNA: TGCGCCAGCAGTGACAGGGCAGGTTTTTTTATGAACACTGAAGCTTTCTTT; CDR3 protein: CASSDRAGFFMNTEAFF
clone size: few; CDR3 length: 14; D gene: NA; J gene: TRBJ2-7; V gene: TRBV28; CDR3 DNA: TGTGCCAGCAGTTTAGCGGGCAGTACCTACGAGCAGTACTTC; CDR3 protein: CASSLAGSTYEQYF
clone size: NA; CDR3 length: 14; D gene: NA; J gene: TRBJ1-4; V gene: TRBV6-1; CDR3 DNA: TGTGCCAGCAGTGCCGGAACAGGGCATGAAAAACTGTTTTTT; CDR3 protein: CASSAGTGHEKLFF
clone size: once; CDR3 length: 14; D gene: TRBD2; J gene: TRBJ2-2; V gene: TRBV6-6; CDR3 DNA: TGTGCCAGCAGCCCGTCGGGAGGCTGGGGGGAGCTGTTTTTT; CDR3 protein: CASSPSGGWGELFF